This TCR beta chain appears in the sequencing data of a study of metastatic and nonmetastatic thyroid tumors. This clone has a count of ten or more. Ahead of thyroid surgery, no patient had received treatment of any kind. CDR1 is MNHNS, CDR2 SASEGT, per germline. The V gene lost 1 base and the J gene lost 4 bases, with 13 bases spanning the gap. The CDR3 totals 15 residues. TCRdb re-called clones from the PCR reads using MiXCR. The data contain 30,000 or so clones, 15% to 20% of them singletons. Material for sequencing was blood. The receptor was derived from a female donor with papillary thyroid cancer or a benign thyroid nodule (not recorded which). Some clones in this sample may be carry-over from other donors' samples. The chain carries TRBV6-1 and TRBJ1-2; a possible D gene is TRBD1 (6 bases). CDR3 protein: CASSEGGAVSYGYTF. In DNA, the CDR3 is TGTGCCAGCAGTGAAGGGGGGGCAGTATCCTATGGCTACACCTTC.